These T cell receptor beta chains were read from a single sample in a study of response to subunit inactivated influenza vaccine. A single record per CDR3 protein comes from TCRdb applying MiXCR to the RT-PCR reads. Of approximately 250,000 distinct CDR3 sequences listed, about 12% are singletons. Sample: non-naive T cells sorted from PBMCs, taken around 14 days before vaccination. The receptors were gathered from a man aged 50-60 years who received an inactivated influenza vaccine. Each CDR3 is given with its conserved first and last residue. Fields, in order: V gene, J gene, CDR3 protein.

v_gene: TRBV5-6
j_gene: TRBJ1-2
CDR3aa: CASSLDRADYGYTF

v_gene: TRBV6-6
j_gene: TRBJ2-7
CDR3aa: CASRGTSEQYF

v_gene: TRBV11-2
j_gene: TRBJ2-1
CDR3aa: CASSLVRGNHYNEQFF

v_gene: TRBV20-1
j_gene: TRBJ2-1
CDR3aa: CSAASHEQFF

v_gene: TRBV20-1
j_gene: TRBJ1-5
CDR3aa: CSAPEGTGSLNHPQHF

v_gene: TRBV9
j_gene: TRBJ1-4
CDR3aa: CASSTGTAEKLFF

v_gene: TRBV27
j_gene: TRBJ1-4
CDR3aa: CASSLSTGGAEKLFF

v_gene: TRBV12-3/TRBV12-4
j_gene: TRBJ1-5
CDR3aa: CASSRDGNSNQPQHF

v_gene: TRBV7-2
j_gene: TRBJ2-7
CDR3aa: CASSVVGGQYYEQYF

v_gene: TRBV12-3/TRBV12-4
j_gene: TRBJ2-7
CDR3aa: CASSFGGTDEQYF

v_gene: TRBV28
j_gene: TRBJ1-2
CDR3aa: CASSLFDQGLGYTF

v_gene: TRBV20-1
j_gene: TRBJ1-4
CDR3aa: CSASGQGARKLFF

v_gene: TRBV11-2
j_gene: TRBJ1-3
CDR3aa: CASSNRPNQGNTIYF

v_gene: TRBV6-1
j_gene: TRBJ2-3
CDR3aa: CASSAPAGRGSTDTQYF

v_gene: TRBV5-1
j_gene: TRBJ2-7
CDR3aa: CASSVGQGMGEQYF

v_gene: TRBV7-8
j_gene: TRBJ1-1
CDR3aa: CASSLWGLANTEAFF

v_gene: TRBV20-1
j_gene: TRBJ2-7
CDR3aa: CSARDSRRVTYEQYF

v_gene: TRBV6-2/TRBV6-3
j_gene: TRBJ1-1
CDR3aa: CASSYTGLEAFF

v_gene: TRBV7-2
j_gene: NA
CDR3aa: CASSLGHSSYEQFF

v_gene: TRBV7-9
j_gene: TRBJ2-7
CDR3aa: CASSWPYGTGRNEQYF

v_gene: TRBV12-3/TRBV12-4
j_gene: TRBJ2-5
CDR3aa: CASRTRTVRKTQYF

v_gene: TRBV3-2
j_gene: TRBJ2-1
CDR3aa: CASSRRAGAADNEQFF

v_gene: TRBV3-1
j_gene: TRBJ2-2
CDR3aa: CASSPGLAANTGELFF

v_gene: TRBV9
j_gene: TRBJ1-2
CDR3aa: CASSVANSANYGYTF

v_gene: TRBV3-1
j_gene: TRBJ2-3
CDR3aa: CASSQGLAGRHVTQYF

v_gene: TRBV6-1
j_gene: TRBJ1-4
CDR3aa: CASSDVSATNEKLFF

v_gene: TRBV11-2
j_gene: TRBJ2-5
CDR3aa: CASSLEFPPRAHGLAQYF

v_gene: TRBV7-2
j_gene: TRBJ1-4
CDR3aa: CASSPRTGWGEKLFF

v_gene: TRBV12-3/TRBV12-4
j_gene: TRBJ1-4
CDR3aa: CASAGPPNEKLFF

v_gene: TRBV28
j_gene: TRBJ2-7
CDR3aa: CASSLRGWGTGSYEQYF

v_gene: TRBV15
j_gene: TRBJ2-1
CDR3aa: CATSRDEQGRFF

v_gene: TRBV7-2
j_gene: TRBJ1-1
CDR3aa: CASSLVGGRTEAFF

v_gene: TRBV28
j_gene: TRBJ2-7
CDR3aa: CASSLGWEYEQYF

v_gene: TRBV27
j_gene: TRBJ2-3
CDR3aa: CASSLIEHMGPDTQYF

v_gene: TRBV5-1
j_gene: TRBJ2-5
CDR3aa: CASSLSSTGGSGQETQYF

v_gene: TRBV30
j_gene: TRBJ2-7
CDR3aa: CAWSRQSYEQYF

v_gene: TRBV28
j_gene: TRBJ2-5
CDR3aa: CASSDRGTKRGETQYF

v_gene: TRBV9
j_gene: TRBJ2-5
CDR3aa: CAIARPGKETQYF

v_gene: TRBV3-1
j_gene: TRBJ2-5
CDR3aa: CASSQGTSGGETQYF

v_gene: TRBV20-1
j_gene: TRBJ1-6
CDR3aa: CSAKLGQASNSPLHF

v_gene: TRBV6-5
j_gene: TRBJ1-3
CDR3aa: CASSYQSPDSSGNTIYF

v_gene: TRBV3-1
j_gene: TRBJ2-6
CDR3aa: CASTKLTGYLAGANVLTF

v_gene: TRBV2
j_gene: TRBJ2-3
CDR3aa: CASSEIGLAGYTDTQYF

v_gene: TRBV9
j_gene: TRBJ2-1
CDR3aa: CASSVAPGGYNEQFF

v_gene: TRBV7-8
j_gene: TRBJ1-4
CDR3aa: CASSPRLGEKLFF